Listed here are 10 T cell receptor beta chains from one sample, sequenced in a study of blood T cell repertoires in COVID-19. Profiling relied on immunoSEQ multiplex PCR, and the TCRdb table lists in-frame clones only, not all of them. The sample records about 670,000 clones, around 89% being singletons. Sample: peripheral blood. All receptors derive from a woman between 18 and 30 years old with acute or convalescent COVID-19.

CDR3 in amino acids: CASSRTGTGSYANYGYTF. The DNA of the CDR3 is TGTGCCAGCAGCCGGACAGGGACAGGGTCCTACGCTAACTATGGCTACACCTTC. J is TRBJ1-2 and V is TRBV3-1 (or the pseudogene TRBV3-2), with 9 nucleotides matching TRBD1. From germline, CDR1 is LGHDT and CDR2 YNNKEL (reference sequence). The CDR3 spans 18 residues. With 4 bases clipped from V and 0 bases from J, the junction kept 12 bases outside the gene matches.

Details on this clone: Other nucleotide sequences in the sample specify the same CDR3. The chain is built from TRBV24-1 and TRBJ2-7; 8 bases agree with TRBD1. The CDR3 runs 14 residues. Unmatched junction bases numbered 1, after V lost 3 bases and J lost 1 base. The germline V gene has CDR1 KGHDR and CDR2 SFDVKD. The CDR3 reads CATSDRDRSYEQYF. DNA for the CDR3: TGTGCCACCAGTGATCGGGACAGGTCCTACGAGCAGTACTTC.

J is TRBJ1-1 and V is TRBV5-5; 9 positions agree with TRBD1. The CDR3 is 15 amino acids. Germline CDR1 reads SGHKS; CDR2 reads YYEKEE (reference sequence). V gave up 4 bases and J gave up 0 bases; unmatched junction bases: 4. Written as DNA, the CDR3 is TGTGCCAGCAGCATAGGACAGGGGATGAACACTGAAGCTTTCTTT. Its protein is CASSIGQGMNTEAFF.

Here the CDR3 DNA reads TGTGCCAGCAGCCCAGTGACAGCTTTCAATGAAAAACTGTTTTTT. This sequence encodes CASSPVTAFNEKLFF. The gene calls are TRBV6-5 and TRBJ1-4; the D gene is possibly TRBD1 (5 bases). From germline, CDR1 is MNHEY and CDR2 SVGAGI. Trimming removed 6 bases at V and 5 bases at J, with 16 bases between. The CDR3 runs to 15 residues.

The genes are TRBV7-8 and TRBJ1-4; D gene unclear. V lost 2 bases and J 3 bases, leaving 19 bases between the germline ends. Germline-derived CDR1 and CDR2 are SGHVS and FQNEAQ. CDR3 size: 18 residues. CDR3 nucleotide sequence: TGTGCCAGCAGCTTATACCCACGAGGGCCCTCGGCTAATGAAAAACTGTTTTTT. As protein: CASSLYPRGPSANEKLFF.

The rearrangement uses TRBV7-2 and TRBJ1-2; TRBD1 is a possible D gene (6 bases). Germline CDR1 and CDR2: SGHTA and FQGNSA. V lost 5 bases and J lost 7, with 17 bases in between. CDR3 length equals 14 residues. The CDR3 coding sequence is TGTGCCAGCAGCCCGCAGTCACAGGGTGGTGGCTACACCTTC. Its protein is CASSPQSQGGGYTF.

The chain joins TRBV10-2 to TRBJ2-5; D possibly corresponds to TRBD1 (5 bases). The CDR3 loop spans 11 amino acids. V was cut by 8 bases and J by 8 bases, with 12 bases left in between. The germline gives CDR1 WSHSY, CDR2 SAAADI. The CDR3 here is CASSNQGTQYF. The CDR3, as DNA: TGCGCCAGCTCGAATCAGGGAACCCAGTACTTC.

The V gene is TRBV15, the J gene TRBJ1-4; 9 bases are shared with TRBD1. This CDR3 comprises 15 residues. The germline CDR1 and CDR2 sequences are LNHNV and YYDKDF (reference sequence). With 0 bases clipped from V and 11 bases from J, the junction kept 7 bases outside the gene matches. CDR3 coding DNA: TGTGCCACCAGCAGAGAGGGACAGGGAGCGGGGAAACTGTTTTTT. Encoded protein: CATSREGQGAGKLFF. Complete variable domain (other parts from reference TRBV15 and TRBJ1-4): DAMVIQNPRYQVTQFGKPVTLSCSQTLNHNVMYWYQQKSSQAPKLLFHYYDKDFNNEADTPDNFQSRRPNTSFCFLDIRSPGLGDTAMYLCATSREGQGAGKLFFGSGTQLSVL.

The rearrangement uses TRBV7-2 and TRBJ1-1; no firm D call. The CDR3 covers 14 residues. Deletions cut 5 bases from V and 6 bases from J, with 16 bases between. From germline, CDR1 is SGHTA and CDR2 FQGNSA. CDR3 nucleotides: TGTGCCAGCAGCCCATCAGTCGGGGTAGCTGAAGCTTTCTTT. It translates to CASSPSVGVAEAFF.

This chain connects TRBV21-1 to TRBJ2-5; the table assigns TRBD1, which was not confirmed against the DNA. TRBV21-1 represents a pseudogene. The CDR3 has 14 amino acids. In DNA, the CDR3 is TGTGCCAGCAGCAATCTCCAGGGCCCAAAGACCCAGTACTTC. This codes for CASSNLQGPKTQYF.